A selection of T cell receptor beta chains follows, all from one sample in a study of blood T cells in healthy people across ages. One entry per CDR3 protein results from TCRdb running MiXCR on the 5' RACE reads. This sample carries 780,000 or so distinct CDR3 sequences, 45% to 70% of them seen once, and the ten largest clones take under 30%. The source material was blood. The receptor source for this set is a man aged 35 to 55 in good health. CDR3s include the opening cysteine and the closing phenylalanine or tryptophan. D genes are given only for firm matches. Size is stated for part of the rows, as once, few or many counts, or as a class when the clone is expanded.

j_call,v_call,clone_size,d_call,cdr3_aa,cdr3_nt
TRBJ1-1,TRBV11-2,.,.,CASSLPWGREKNCEAFF,TGTGCCAGCAGCTTACCCTGGGGCAGGGAGAAAAATTGTGAAGCTTTCTTT
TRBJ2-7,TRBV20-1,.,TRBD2,CSAKLSGLAVTYEQYF,TGCAGCGCTAAACTTTCGGGACTAGCGGTTACCTACGAGCAGTACTTC
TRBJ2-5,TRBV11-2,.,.,CASSPGQVRGQETQYF,TGTGCCAGCAGCCCCGGACAAGTCAGGGGCCAAGAGACCCAGTACTTC
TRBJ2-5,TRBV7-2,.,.,CASSPDSAQETQYF,TGTGCCAGCAGCCCAGACAGCGCTCAAGAGACCCAGTACTTC
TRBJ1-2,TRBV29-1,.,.,CSVVGGNYGYTF,TGCAGCGTTGTCGGGGGTAACTATGGCTACACCTTC
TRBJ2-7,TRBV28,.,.,CAAQRRGYSYEQYF,TGTGCCGCCCAACGGCGTGGATACTCCTACGAGCAGTACTTC
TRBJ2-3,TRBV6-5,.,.,CASSRGWSTDTQYF,TGTGCCAGCAGCCGGGGGTGGAGCACAGATACGCAGTATTTT
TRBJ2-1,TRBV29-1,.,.,CSVTGNSYNEQFF,TGCAGCGTGACAGGCAACTCCTACAATGAGCAGTTCTTC
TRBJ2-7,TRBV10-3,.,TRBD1,CAIGPGQSYEQYF,TGTGCCATCGGACCGGGACAGTCCTACGAGCAGTACTTC
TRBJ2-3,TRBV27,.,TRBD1,CASSPGTGPFTQYF,TGTGCCAGCAGTCCAGGGACAGGTCCCTTCACGCAGTATTTT
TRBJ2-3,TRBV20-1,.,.,CSARDLELVSDTQYF,TGCAGTGCTAGAGATTTGGAGCTAGTATCAGATACGCAGTATTTT
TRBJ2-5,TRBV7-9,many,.,CASSFPSQETQYF,TGTGCCAGCAGCTTCCCCAGTCAAGAGACCCAGTACTTC
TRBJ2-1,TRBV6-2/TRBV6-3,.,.,CASRRGGLEEQFF,TGTGCCAGCAGACGAGGGGGACTGGAGGAGCAGTTCTTC
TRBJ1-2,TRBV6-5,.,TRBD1,CASSRDRVDYGYTF,TGTGCCAGCAGCCGGGACAGGGTTGACTATGGCTACACCTTC
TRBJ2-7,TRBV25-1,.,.,CASSEFKTAYEQYF,TGTGCCAGCAGTGAATTTAAGACCGCCTACGAGCAGTACTTC
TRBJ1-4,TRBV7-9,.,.,CASSSVGEANEKLFF,TGTGCCAGCAGCTCCGTAGGGGAAGCTAATGAAAAACTGTTTTTT
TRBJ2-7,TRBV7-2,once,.,CASSLRGATYEQYF,TGTGCCAGCAGCTTAAGAGGGGCAACCTACGAGCAGTACTTC
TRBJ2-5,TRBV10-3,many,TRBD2,CAISDGTSGTGFLETQYF,TGTGCCATCAGCGACGGGACTAGCGGGACAGGCTTTCTCGAGACCCAGTACTTC
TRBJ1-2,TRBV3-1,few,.,CASSQIREYGYTF,TGTGCCAGCAGCCAGATCAGGGAGTATGGCTACACCTTC
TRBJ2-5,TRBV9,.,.,CASSVGQGWETQYF,TGTGCCAGCAGCGTAGGGCAGGGCTGGGAGACCCAGTACTTC
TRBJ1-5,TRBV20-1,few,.,CSASFGGGQPQHF,TGCAGTGCTAGTTTCGGGGGCGGACAGCCCCAGCATTTT
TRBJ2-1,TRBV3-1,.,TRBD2,CASSPYRLADYNEQFF,TGTGCCAGCAGCCCTTACCGACTAGCGGACTACAATGAGCAGTTCTTC
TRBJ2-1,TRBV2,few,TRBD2,CASSEERSAGVQFF,TGTGCCAGCAGTGAAGAACGTTCGGCGGGGGTGCAGTTCTTC
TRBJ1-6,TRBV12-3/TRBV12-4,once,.,CASSIGPGGSPLHF,TGTGCCAGCAGTATCGGACCGGGGGGTTCACCCCTCCACTTT
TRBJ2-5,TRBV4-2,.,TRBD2,CASSQDMGLEYQETQYF,TGTGCCAGCAGCCAAGATATGGGACTAGAGTACCAAGAGACCCAGTACTTC
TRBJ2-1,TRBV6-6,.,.,CATDRRARDYNEQFF,TGTGCCACCGACCGTAGGGCAAGGGATTACAATGAGCAGTTCTTC
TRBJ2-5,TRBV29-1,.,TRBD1,CSAWARDREKETQYF,TGCAGTGCCTGGGCCCGGGACAGGGAAAAAGAGACCCAGTACTTC
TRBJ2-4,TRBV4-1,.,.,CASSLSTGQGGDIQYF,TGCGCCAGCAGCTTGTCAACCGGACAGGGAGGGGACATTCAGTACTTC
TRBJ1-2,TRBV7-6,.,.,CASSLARAAPYYGYTF,TGTGCCAGCAGCTTAGCACGGGCTGCGCCTTACTATGGCTACACCTTC
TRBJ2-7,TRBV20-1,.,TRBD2,CSASEGGSNEQYF,TGCAGTGCTAGTGAGGGCGGGAGCAACGAGCAGTACTTC
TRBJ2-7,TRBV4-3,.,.,CASSQRGQGGEQYF,TGCGCCAGCAGCCAACGAGGGCAGGGCGGCGAGCAGTACTTC
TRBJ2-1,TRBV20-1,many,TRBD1,CSATDRQGVGNEQFF,TGCAGTGCGACCGATCGACAGGGGGTTGGCAATGAGCAGTTCTTC
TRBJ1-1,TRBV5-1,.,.,CASSSGGAAMNTEAFF,TGCGCCAGCAGTTCGGGGGGGGCCGCCATGAACACTGAAGCTTTCTTT
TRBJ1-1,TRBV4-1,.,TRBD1,CASSGRGGRMNTEAFF,TGCGCCAGCAGCGGTCGAGGGGGCAGGATGAACACTGAAGCTTTCTTT
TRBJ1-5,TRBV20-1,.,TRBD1,CSAWTGQGYQPRHF,TGCAGTGCTTGGACGGGACAGGGGTATCAGCCCCGGCATTTT
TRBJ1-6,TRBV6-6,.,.,CASTTGLLNSPLHF,TGTGCCAGCACTACGGGACTCTTAAATTCACCCCTCCACTTT
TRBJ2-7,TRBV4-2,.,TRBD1,CASSLPGQGFGEQYF,TGTGCCAGCAGCCTGCCGGGACAGGGGTTCGGCGAGCAGTACTTC
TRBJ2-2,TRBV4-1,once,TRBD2,CASSQAPSGGVVAGELFF,TGCGCCAGCAGCCAGGCTCCCAGCGGGGGCGTCGTTGCCGGGGAGCTGTTTTTT
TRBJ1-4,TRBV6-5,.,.,CASSYSGGGSPEKLFF,TGTGCCAGCAGTTACTCGGGAGGGGGTAGCCCTGAAAAACTGTTTTTT
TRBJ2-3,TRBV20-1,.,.,CSALPLAQKTKSTDTQYF,TGCAGTGCCCTCCCGCTAGCGCAGAAAACTAAAAGCACAGATACGCAGTATTTT
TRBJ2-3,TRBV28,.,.,CASKSGTDTQYF,TGTGCCAGCAAGAGCGGCACAGATACGCAGTATTTT
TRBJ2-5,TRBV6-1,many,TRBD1,CASSPRTGQETQYF,TGTGCCAGCAGTCCCCGGACAGGCCAAGAGACCCAGTACTTC
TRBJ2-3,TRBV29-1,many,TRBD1,CSVGTGVKTDTQYF,TGCAGCGTGGGTACAGGGGTGAAGACAGATACGCAGTATTTT
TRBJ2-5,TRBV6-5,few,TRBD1,CASSYLGTAQETQYF,TGTGCCAGCAGTTACCTCGGGACAGCACAAGAGACCCAGTACTTC
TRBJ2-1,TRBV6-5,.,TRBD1,CASSYTKFGGQGDEQFF,TGTGCCAGCAGTTACACCAAATTCGGGGGACAGGGCGATGAGCAGTTCTTC
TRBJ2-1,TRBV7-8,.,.,CASSLFIGTYEQFF,TGTGCCAGCAGCTTATTCATAGGGACCTACGAGCAGTTCTTC
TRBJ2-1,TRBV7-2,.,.,CASSYPGRPSYNEQFF,TGTGCCAGCAGCTACCCCGGCAGGCCCTCCTACAATGAGCAGTTCTTC
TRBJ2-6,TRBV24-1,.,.,CATSSGAGAPSGANVLTF,TGTGCCACCAGCTCCGGGGCAGGGGCACCCTCTGGGGCCAACGTCCTGACTTTC
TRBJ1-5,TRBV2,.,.,CASGAWNQPQHF,TGTGCCAGTGGAGCATGGAATCAGCCCCAGCATTTT
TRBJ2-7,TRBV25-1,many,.,CASSDKLPSSYEQYF,TGTGCCAGCAGTGACAAACTCCCGAGCTCCTACGAGCAGTACTTC
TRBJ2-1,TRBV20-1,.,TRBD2,CSAPRLADPKEEQFF,TGCAGTGCTCCTCGACTAGCGGACCCGAAGGAGGAGCAGTTCTTC
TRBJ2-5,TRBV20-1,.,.,CSARTDRRETQYF,TGCAGTGCTAGAACCGACAGGCGAGAGACCCAGTACTTC
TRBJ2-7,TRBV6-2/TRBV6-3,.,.,CASSRTYSGTWSSYEQYF,TGTGCCAGCAGTCGAACTTACTCCGGGACCTGGTCATCCTACGAGCAGTACTTC
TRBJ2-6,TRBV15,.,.,CATSRDLGGPSGSGANVLTF,TGTGCCACCAGCAGAGATTTGGGGGGCCCTTCGGGCTCTGGGGCCAACGTCCTGACTTTC